This T cell receptor (beta chain) was captured by sequencing in a study of a mutant IDH1 vaccine in newly diagnosed glioma. Remarks on this clone: What it binds is not known.

The CDR3 contains 16 residues. Germline-derived CDR1 and CDR2 are MNHEY and SVGAGI. V shed 2 bases and J shed 0 bases, with 14 bases lying between them. Here immunoSEQ multiplex PCR was the method, and the copy in TCRdb shows in-frame clones only, minus some. The sample yields 95,000 to 120,000 clones, around 90% seen once. Documented time point: week 11, during vaccination. Doses comprised 300 ug of mutant IDH1 20-mer peptide each, plus topical imiquimod. The V gene is TRBV6-5, the J gene TRBJ2-7; tentative D call: TRBD2 (6 bases). Sequenced here: PBMCs, sampled from a glioma patient whose treatment included an IDH1 peptide vaccine. This sequence was found in a woman aged 45-60 years with glioma. The CDR3 DNA reads TGTGCCAGCAGTTACACCGCGGGACTCAGCTCCTACGAGCAGTACTTC. This sequence encodes CASSYTAGLSSYEQYF.